Listed below are T cell receptor beta chains from one sample, sequenced in a study of human T cells and chemical hapten exposure. TCRdb independently ran MiXCR on the RACE reads; one entry per CDR3 protein. The table has about 73,000 distinct CDR3 sequences, about 9% seen once. Sample: whole blood, taken in connection with sensitization to the hapten diphenylcyclopropenone (DPC). These TCRs come from a woman aged 50 to 60 with alopecia areata. Some clones in this sample may be carry-over from other donors' samples. Each CDR3 is given with its conserved first and last residue. Fields, in order: J gene, V gene, CDR3 protein.

TRBJ2-7 | TRBV7-9 | CASSPGDSSYEQYF
TRBJ2-3 | TRBV7-9 | CASSLVPAGAEDTQYF
TRBJ2-6 | TRBV28 | CASSTTGRGANVLTF
TRBJ1-2 | TRBV11-2 | CASSLEPSVYGYTF
TRBJ2-4 | TRBV28 | CASSPTGDDTKNIQYF
TRBJ1-1 | TRBV12-3/TRBV12-4 | CASSFNTGRPEAFF
TRBJ1-1 | TRBV5-1 | CASSLTGRDTEAFF
TRBJ1-3 | TRBV5-6 | CASSLAGTGNTIYF
TRBJ1-4 | TRBV13 | CASSPKWSANEKLFF
TRBJ2-7 | TRBV18 | CASSRAGEQYF
TRBJ2-7 | TRBV7-9 | CASSLVGTVIYDEQYF
TRBJ2-1 | TRBV11-2 | CASSYGLGNEQFF
TRBJ1-1 | TRBV5-1 | CASSLDVYWANTEAFF
TRBJ2-5 | TRBV20-1 | CSTQDRGRATQYF
TRBJ2-3 | TRBV5-1 | CASTSRGGTDTQYF
TRBJ1-1 | TRBV29-1 | CSVDGTGGSRAEAFF
TRBJ1-1 | TRBV19 | CASSSDRETEAFF
TRBJ2-7 | TRBV28 | CASSSTRWGGAKTPEQYF
TRBJ1-4 | TRBV5-1 | CASRYRTGDEKLFF
TRBJ1-1 | TRBV6-5 | CASSYSGSSTEAFF
TRBJ2-5 | TRBV9 | CASSAGQGASETQYF
TRBJ1-1 | TRBV12-3/TRBV12-4 | CASSPRQEWRTF
TRBJ2-7 | TRBV28 | CASSFQGHLYEQYF
TRBJ2-5 | TRBV24-1 | CATSDNSVETQYF
TRBJ2-3 | TRBV20-1 | CSAPRTGLTDTQYF
TRBJ2-4 | TRBV12-3/TRBV12-4 | CASSPAGWFVQYF
TRBJ1-2 | TRBV20-1 | CSASHKFSTGQGNYGYTF
TRBJ1-4 | TRBV6-5 | CASSSVEGSANEKLFF
TRBJ2-5 | TRBV5-1 | CASSLSTRETQYF
TRBJ1-2 | TRBV7-2 | CASSSRTGSYGYTF
TRBJ2-5 | TRBV18 | CASSPPRGETQYF
TRBJ2-7 | TRBV7-6 | CASSPGQVPYEQYF
TRBJ1-1 | TRBV5-6 | CASSLGEGRRLNTEAFF
TRBJ2-3 | TRBV7-9 | CASSYGQGISDTQYF
TRBJ1-4 | TRBV23-1 | CASSRTGGGNEKLFF
TRBJ1-1 | TRBV3-1 | CASSPLVGTTEAFF
TRBJ2-1 | TRBV7-2 | CASSSAPAGGYNEQFF
TRBJ1-2 | TRBV28 | CASSLGFYGYTF
TRBJ2-1 | TRBV5-4 | CASSPRSDEQFF
TRBJ1-4 | TRBV6-5 | CASSPLGESNEKLFF
TRBJ1-1 | TRBV3-1 | CASSPDGNTEAFF
TRBJ2-1 | TRBV9 | CASSVELRTSGSNEQFF
TRBJ1-5 | TRBV20-1 | CSAKRILSNQPQHF
TRBJ2-2 | TRBV2 | CASSLGLAGTGELFF
TRBJ1-2 | TRBV10-2 | CASSPDRHPSYGYTF
TRBJ2-7 | TRBV6-1 | CASSADRVSDEQYF